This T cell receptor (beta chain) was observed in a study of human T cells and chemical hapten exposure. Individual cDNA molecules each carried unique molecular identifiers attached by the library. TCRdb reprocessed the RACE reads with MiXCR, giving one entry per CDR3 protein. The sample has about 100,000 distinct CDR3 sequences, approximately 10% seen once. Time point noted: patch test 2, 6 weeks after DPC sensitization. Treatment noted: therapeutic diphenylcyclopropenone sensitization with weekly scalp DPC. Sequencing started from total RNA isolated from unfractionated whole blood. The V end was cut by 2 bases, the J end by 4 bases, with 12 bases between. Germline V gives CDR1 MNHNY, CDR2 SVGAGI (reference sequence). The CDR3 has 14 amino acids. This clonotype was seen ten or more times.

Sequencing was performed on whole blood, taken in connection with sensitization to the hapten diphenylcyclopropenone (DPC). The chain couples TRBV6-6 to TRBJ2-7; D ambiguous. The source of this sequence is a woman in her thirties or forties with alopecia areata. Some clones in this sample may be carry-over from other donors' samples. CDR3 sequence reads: CASSYDSATYEQYF. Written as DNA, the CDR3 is TGTGCCAGCAGTTACGATTCGGCAACTTACGAGCAGTACTTC.